This T cell receptor (beta chain) stems from a study of blood T cell repertoires in COVID-19. Study in general: Donors in the United States, Italy and Spain gave samples during acute or convalescent COVID-19.

Germline V gene sequence: CDR1 WSHSY, CDR2 SAAADI. The CDR3 runs 14 residues. Trimming cost V 2 bases and J 7 bases, with 12 bases left between them. Assay used: immunoSEQ multiplex PCR; TCRdb lists only in-frame clones, some missing. The table has fewer than 400,000 clones, roughly nine tenths seen once. This sequence joins TRBV10-2 and TRBJ1-5, with TRBD1 as a possible D gene (5 bases). Sample: PBMCs or T cells enriched from blood (not recorded which). This clonotype originated in a woman aged 30 to 39 who had recovered from COVID-19. This CDR3 reads CASSEGQGEQPQHF. The CDR3 DNA reads as TGCGCCAGCAGTGAGGGCCAGGGTGAGCAGCCCCAGCATTTT.